This T cell receptor beta chain was sequenced in a study of cytomegalovirus exposure and HLA in healthy donors. At the level of the study: HLA-typed donors contributed around 88 million unique TCRs, which were held in an early data release. Study-level results: Association with HLA alleles at 0.05 false discovery rate was found for 15,000 to 20,000 TCR beta sequences in a later analysis. Under in vitro conditions, a few CMV-associated chains were confirmed as specific for CMV antigens.

This cohort consisted of healthy bone marrow donors. Germline CDR1 and CDR2: LGHNA and YNFKEQ. Unmatched junction bases numbered 13, after V lost 4 bases and J lost 4 bases. This CDR3 comprises 16 residues. PCR involved 60 Vbeta and 13 Jbeta primers. Clones were read by immunoSEQ multiplex PCR, and TCRdb kept only the in-frame ones, dropping some. The table lists about 150,000 clones, 80% of them singletons. Comments on this clone: The antigen is undetermined.

The TCR was taken from a man younger than 40 in good health and CMV-seropositive. The chain employs TRBV4-2 and TRBJ2-7; 7 bases map to TRBD1. Sequencing was done on a sample of PBMCs. The CDR3 nucleotides read TGTGCCAGCAGCCGGCAAGTAGACAGGGACCCGTACGAGCAGTACTTC. Translation: CASSRQVDRDPYEQYF.